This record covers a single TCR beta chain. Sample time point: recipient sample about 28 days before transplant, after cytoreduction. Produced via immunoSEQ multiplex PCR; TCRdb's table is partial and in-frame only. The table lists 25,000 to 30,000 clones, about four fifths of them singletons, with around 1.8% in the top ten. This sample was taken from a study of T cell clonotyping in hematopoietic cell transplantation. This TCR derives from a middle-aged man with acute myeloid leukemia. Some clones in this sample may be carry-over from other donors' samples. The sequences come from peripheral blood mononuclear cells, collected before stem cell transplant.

CDR3 nucleotide sequence: TGTGCCAGCAGTTTAACACCGGGACAGGGTCTCTATGGCTACACCTTC. It codes for CASSLTPGQGLYGYTF. The chain combines TRBV27 with TRBJ1-2, with 9 bases lining up with TRBD1. Germline V gives CDR1 MNHEY, CDR2 SMNVEV (reference sequence). The CDR3 totals 16 residues. V trimming: 2 bases; J trimming: 4 bases; junction bases outside the gene matches: 8.